One and the same sample provided the 27 T cell receptor beta chains below, sequenced in a study of blood T cell repertoires in COVID-19. Generated by immunoSEQ multiplex PCR, the TCRdb table keeps only in-frame clones and is missing some. This table holds about 200,000 clones, more than 80% found once. The sequenced sample was peripheral blood. The receptor source for this set is a woman of 80 years or more with COVID-19, enrolled during active disease.

The chain couples TRBV6-6 to TRBJ1-4; 8 bases align to TRBD1. Germline assignment: CDR1 MNHNY and CDR2 SVGAGI (reference sequence). The CDR3 runs to 16 residues. V trimming: 6 bases; J trimming: 0 bases; junction bases outside the gene matches: 6. The CDR3 here is CASSLPGGTTNEKLFF. The CDR3 coding sequence is TGTGCCAGCAGCCTCCCAGGGGGCACAACTAATGAAAAACTGTTTTTT.

This chain uses TRBV5-1 with TRBJ1-6; D not resolved. V was cut by 8 bases and J by 2 bases, with 11 bases left in between. Germline V lookup: CDR1 SGHRS, CDR2 YFSETQ. The CDR3 loop spans 14 amino acids. CDR3: CARTPGTYNSPLHF. As DNA, the CDR3 is TGCGCCAGGACTCCGGGGACCTATAATTCACCCCTCCACTTT.

The chain recombines TRBV2 with TRBJ1-1; 7 bases match TRBD1. The germline V gene encodes CDR1 SNHLY and CDR2 FYNNEI. V lost 9 bases, J lost 1 base, and 8 bases stayed unmatched. This CDR3 is built from 14 residues. CDR3 loop: CASRTGLPNTEAFF. The CDR3 DNA is TGTGCCAGTAGGACAGGACTCCCGAACACTGAAGCTTTCTTT. Full variable domain (missing parts from reference TRBV2 and TRBJ1-1): EPEVTQTPSHQVTQMGQEVILRCVPISNHLYFYWYRQILGQKVEFLVSFYNNEISEKSEIFDDQFSVERPDGSNFTLKIRSTKLEDSAMYFCASRTGLPNTEAFFGQGTRLTVV.

The chain employs TRBV27 and TRBJ2-7, with D possibly being TRBD1 (5 bases). Trimming pared 5 bases from V and 4 bases from J, leaving 18 bases between. This CDR3 spans 15 amino acids. Germline V CDR1 and CDR2: MNHEY, SMNVEV (reference sequence). CDR3 sequence: CASSPPLRTFYEQYF. DNA of the CDR3: TGTGCCAGCAGTCCCCCCCTGAGGACATTTTACGAGCAGTACTTC.

The chain has TRBV5-1 and TRBJ2-3, with TRBD2 identical over 8 bases. The CDR3 is 17 residues long. Trimming took 4 bases from V and 3 from J; bases not matched to a gene: 13. The V gene's germline CDR1 is SGHRS and CDR2 YFSETQ. CDR3 sequence (DNA): TGCGCCAGCAGCGGGGCGGGTGGGACTAGTCGGACAGATACGCAGTATTTT. Residues: CASSGAGGTSRTDTQYF.

The CDR3 spells CASTATSSGSAHEQYF. The CDR3 DNA follows: TGCGCCAGCACCGCAACTTCTAGCGGGAGTGCCCACGAGCAGTACTTC. The rearrangement joins TRBV4-1 to TRBJ2-7; TRBD2 matches 10 bases. The CDR3 covers 16 residues. The germline V gene has CDR1 MGHRA and CDR2 YSYEKL. V lost 7 bases, J lost 5 bases, and 14 bases stayed unmatched.

The chain couples TRBV11-3 to TRBJ2-6; a possible D gene is TRBD1 (5 bases). The CDR3 consists of 17 residues. The V and J ends lost 3 bases and 0 bases respectively, with 12 bases between them. CDR1 is SGHNT, CDR2 YENEEA, per germline. The DNA for the CDR3 is TGTGCCAGCAGCTTGGGTGGGGCTGGCTCTGGGGCCAACGTCCTGACTTTC. This encodes CASSLGGAGSGANVLTF.

The CDR3 DNA sequence: TGTGCCAGCAGCACAGGGGACACTAATGAAAAACTGTTTTTT. Its protein is CASSTGDTNEKLFF. The chain couples TRBV9 to TRBJ1-4; 7 bases fit TRBD1. There are 14 residues in the CDR3. Trimming at V came to 4 bases and at J to 2 bases, leaving 2 bases not matched to a gene. Germline lookup yields CDR1 SGDLS and CDR2 YYNGEE.

V gene TRBV28 combines with J gene TRBJ2-5, with TRBD2 as a possible D gene (5 bases). There are 14 residues in the CDR3. The V and J ends lost 1 base and 4 bases respectively, with 10 bases between them. CDR1 and CDR2 (germline): MDHEN, SYDVKM. The CDR3 loop reads CASSLLEARETQYF. In DNA, the CDR3 is TGTGCCAGCAGTTTATTGGAGGCCCGAGAGACCCAGTACTTC.

The chain has TRBV7-8 and TRBJ2-3; tentative D call: TRBD2 (5 bases). The V gene lost 5 bases and the J gene lost 6 bases, with 21 bases spanning the gap. Germline V gene sequence: CDR1 SGHVS, CDR2 FQNEAQ. The CDR3 is made up of 16 amino acids. The CDR3 sequence is CASSPETSWRRDTQYF. The CDR3 DNA is TGTGCCAGCAGCCCCGAGACCTCTTGGAGGCGCGATACGCAGTATTTT.

CDR3 bases: TGTGCCAGCAGCCCCGGTGGGAGGGCCGGAAATGAGCAGTTCTTC. Protein: CASSPGGRAGNEQFF. The chain employs TRBV28 and TRBJ2-1; TRBD2 matches 7 bases. Per germline, CDR1 MDHEN and CDR2 SYDVKM. This CDR3 spans 15 amino acids. Trimming removed 6 bases from V and 7 bases from J; junction bases left unmatched: 12.

This sequence joins TRBV6-5 and TRBJ2-1; 8 nucleotides match TRBD2. The CDR3 spans 14 residues. The J segment lost 8 bases and the V segment lost 6 bases, leaving 9 bases of the junction unmatched. Germline values: CDR1 MNHEY, CDR2 SVGAGI. The CDR3 loop reads CASRPRGGPDEQFF. The DNA of the CDR3 is TGTGCCAGCAGGCCCCGGGGGGGGCCGGATGAGCAGTTCTTC.

The genes are TRBV5-4 and TRBJ1-3, with D hard to call. The CDR3 has 14 amino acids. V lost 4 bases, J lost 0 bases, and 8 bases lay in between. The germline V gene has CDR1 SGHNT and CDR2 YYREEE (reference sequence). The CDR3 bases are TGTGCCAGCAGCCGCCGGGACTCTGGAAACACCATATATTTT. Protein sequence: CASSRRDSGNTIYF. Filled out from reference TRBV5-4 and TRBJ1-3, the complete variable domain reads ETGVTQSPTHLIKTRGQQVTLRCSSQSGHNTVSWYQQALGQGPQFIFQYYREEENGRGNFPPRFSGLQFPNYSSELNVNALELDDSALYLCASSRRDSGNTIYFGEGSWLTVV.

The chain uses TRBV5-1 and TRBJ1-3, with 8 bases fitting TRBD1. V lost 4 bases, J lost 2 bases, and 11 bases stayed unmatched. This CDR3 is built from 17 residues. Germline loops: CDR1 SGHRS, CDR2 YFSETQ. The CDR3 sequence is CASSPMDRAFAGNTIYF. The CDR3 nucleotides read TGCGCCAGCAGCCCGATGGACAGGGCCTTCGCTGGAAACACCATATATTTT.

V usage is TRBV6-5 and J usage is TRBJ1-3; 10 bases align to TRBD1. Germline CDR1 reads MNHEY; CDR2 reads SVGAGI. The CDR3 has 14 amino acids. Losses at the gene ends were 7 bases for V and 4 bases for J; bases not matched to a gene: 4. CDR3 DNA sequence: TGTGCCAGCAAAGGGACAGGGGTAGGAAACACCATATATTTT. This gives the protein CASKGTGVGNTIYF.

In its sample, this clone was seen a few times. The chain carries TRBV2 and TRBJ2-1; no clear D. The CDR3 length is 13 residues. Germline assignment: CDR1 SNHLY and CDR2 FYNNEI. The germline V and J ends were trimmed by 2 bases and 6 bases, with 8 bases remaining between them. DNA for the CDR3: TGTGCCAGCAGTGAACAAGCGCTCAATGAGCAGTTCTTC. Translation: CASSEQALNEQFF.

The chain is built from TRBV7-8 and TRBJ1-6; D remains unclear. The germline gives CDR1 SGHVS, CDR2 FQNEAQ. V lost 2 bases and J 3 bases, leaving 14 bases between the germline ends. The CDR3 has 17 residues. The CDR3 DNA is TGTGCCAGCAGCTTACCCGTGACTCCCGACTATAATTCACCCCTCCACTTT. It is translated as CASSLPVTPDYNSPLHF.

The chain uses TRBV5-6 and TRBJ2-7; TRBD1 might be the D (6 bases). V lost 0 bases, J lost 7 bases, and 14 bases lay in between. Germline lookup yields CDR1 SGHDT and CDR2 YYEEEE. The CDR3 length is 14 residues. The CDR3 spells CASSLVQGSEEQYF. Written as DNA, the CDR3 is TGTGCCAGCAGCTTGGTTCAGGGGTCGGAGGAGCAGTACTTC.

The chain has TRBV7-2 and TRBJ2-5; TRBD2 aligns across 9 bases. Germline assignment: CDR1 SGHTA and CDR2 FQGNSA. The CDR3 totals 14 residues. Trimming took 3 bases from V and 5 from J; bases not matched to a gene: 4. The CDR3 bases are TGTGCCAGCAGCTTCAGCGGGGGGAGCGAGACCCAGTACTTC. This translates into CASSFSGGSETQYF.

The rearrangement uses TRBV5-4 and TRBJ2-7; 7 bases align to TRBD2. V lost 0 bases to trimming and J lost 5 bases; unmatched junction nucleotides: 8. Germline CDR1 SGHNT, CDR2 YYREEE (reference sequence). The CDR3 runs to 15 residues. CDR3 in amino acids: CASSLELAVSNEQYF. CDR3 sequence (DNA): TGTGCCAGCAGCTTGGAGCTAGCGGTGTCAAACGAGCAGTACTTC.

The chain carries TRBV7-3 and TRBJ2-1; 9 nucleotides line up with TRBD1. The CDR3 spans 15 residues. Germline V gene lookup returns CDR1 SGHTA and CDR2 FQGTGA. Trimming removed 2 bases from V and 8 bases from J; junction bases left unmatched: 7. The CDR3 sequence: CASSLSGQGGDEQFF. The CDR3 nucleotides read TGTGCCAGCAGCTTATCGGGACAGGGAGGGGATGAGCAGTTCTTC.

This clone showed up just once. The chain has TRBV6-5 and TRBJ2-3, with D perhaps TRBD2 (6 bases). Trimming left V 6 bases short and J 4 bases short, with 11 bases between. In germline, CDR1 is MNHEY, CDR2 SVGAGI. The CDR3 is 13 amino acids. CDR3 sequence reads: CASRVGGADTQYF. In DNA, the CDR3 is TGTGCCAGCAGAGTCGGGGGAGCAGATACGCAGTATTTT.

This clone was counted once. The chain uses TRBV5-1 and TRBJ2-1, with 8 bases fitting TRBD1. V lost 3 bases to trimming and J lost 2 bases; unmatched junction nucleotides: 1. The germline V gene encodes CDR1 SGHRS and CDR2 YFSETQ. The CDR3 length is 14 residues. The CDR3 sequence: CASSSQGAYNEQFF. DNA for the CDR3: TGCGCCAGCAGCTCACAGGGGGCCTACAATGAGCAGTTCTTC.

This clone was observed a single time. V gene TRBV10-3 combines with J gene TRBJ1-2; tentatively, D is TRBD1 (5 bases). Germline-derived CDR1 and CDR2 are ENHRY and SYGVKD. The CDR3 totals 14 residues. Trimming removed 0 bases at V and 2 bases at J, with 7 bases between. The CDR3 reads CAISESDSNYGYTF. The CDR3 DNA sequence: TGTGCCATCAGTGAGTCTGACAGCAACTATGGCTACACCTTC.

The chain carries TRBV28 and TRBJ1-2; the D gene is possibly TRBD1 (5 bases). V lost 6 bases and J lost 0, with 17 bases in between. This CDR3 region has 16 residues. From germline, CDR1 is MDHEN and CDR2 SYDVKM. Here the CDR3 reads CASSPGGGIPNYGYTF. CDR3 sequence (DNA): TGTGCCAGCAGCCCGGGGGGAGGGATACCTAACTATGGCTACACCTTC.

The V and J genes are TRBV6-2 or TRBV6-3 and TRBJ2-3; TRBD2 matches 14 bases. Germline values: CDR1 MNHEY, CDR2 SVGEGT. The CDR3 is 17 residues long. The V segment lost 2 bases and the J segment 5 bases; nucleotides outside the gene matches: 6. The CDR3 sequence is CASSYESGTSGGDTQYF. CDR3 bases: TGTGCCAGCAGTTACGAATCCGGGACTAGCGGGGGAGATACGCAGTATTTT.

This chain connects TRBV6-6 to TRBJ1-1; D gene uncertain. V was cut by 5 bases and J by 0 bases, with 10 bases left in between. The V gene's germline CDR1 is MNHNY and CDR2 SVGAGI (reference sequence). This CDR3 contains 14 residues. CDR3: CASSRGGMNTEAFF. DNA of the CDR3: TGTGCCAGCAGTAGAGGAGGAATGAACACTGAAGCTTTCTTT.